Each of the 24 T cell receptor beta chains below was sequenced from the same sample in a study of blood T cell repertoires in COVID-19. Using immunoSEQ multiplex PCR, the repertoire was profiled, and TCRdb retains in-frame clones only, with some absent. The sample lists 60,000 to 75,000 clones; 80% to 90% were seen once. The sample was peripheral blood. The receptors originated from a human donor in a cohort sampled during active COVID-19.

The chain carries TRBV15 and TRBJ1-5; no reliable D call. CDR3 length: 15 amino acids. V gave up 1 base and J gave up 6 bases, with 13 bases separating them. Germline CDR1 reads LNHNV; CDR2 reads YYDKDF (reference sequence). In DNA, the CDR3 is TGTGCCACCAGCAGAGTCGGTGGAGGTGTTCAGCCCCAGCATTTT. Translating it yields CATSRVGGGVQPQHF.

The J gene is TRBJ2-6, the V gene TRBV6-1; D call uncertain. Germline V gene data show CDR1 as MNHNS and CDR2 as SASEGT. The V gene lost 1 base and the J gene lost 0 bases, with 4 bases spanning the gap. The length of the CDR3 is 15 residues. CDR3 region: CASSEDSSGANVLTF. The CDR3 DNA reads TGTGCCAGCAGTGAAGACAGCTCTGGGGCCAACGTCCTGACTTTC.

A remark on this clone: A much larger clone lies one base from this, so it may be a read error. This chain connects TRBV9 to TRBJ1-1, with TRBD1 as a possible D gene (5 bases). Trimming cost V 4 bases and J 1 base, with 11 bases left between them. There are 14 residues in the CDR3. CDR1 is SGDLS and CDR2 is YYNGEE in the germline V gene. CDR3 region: CASSPRGWNTEAFF. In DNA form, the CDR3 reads TGTGCCAGCAGCCCCCGGGGGTGGAACACTGAAGCTTTCTTT.

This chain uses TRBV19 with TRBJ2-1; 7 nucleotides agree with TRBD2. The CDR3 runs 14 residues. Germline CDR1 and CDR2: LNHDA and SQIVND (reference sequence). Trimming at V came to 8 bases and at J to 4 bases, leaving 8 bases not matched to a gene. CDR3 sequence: CASQSRGTYNEQFF. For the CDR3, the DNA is TGTGCCAGTCAATCGCGGGGGACGTACAATGAGCAGTTCTTC.

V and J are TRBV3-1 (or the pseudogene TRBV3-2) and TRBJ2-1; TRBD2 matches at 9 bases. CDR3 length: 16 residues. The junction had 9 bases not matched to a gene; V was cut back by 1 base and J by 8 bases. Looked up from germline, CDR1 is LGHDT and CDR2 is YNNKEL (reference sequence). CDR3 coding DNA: TGTGCCAGCAGCCAAGTTATAGCGGGGGCTTTCGATGAGCAGTTCTTC. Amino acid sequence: CASSQVIAGAFDEQFF.

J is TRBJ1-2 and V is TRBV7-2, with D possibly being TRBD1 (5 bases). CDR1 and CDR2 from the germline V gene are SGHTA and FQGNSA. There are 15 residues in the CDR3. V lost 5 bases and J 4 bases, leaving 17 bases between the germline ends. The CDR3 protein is CASSGAGSSSYGYTF. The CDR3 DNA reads TGTGCCAGCAGCGGGGCAGGGTCGTCCTCCTATGGCTACACCTTC.

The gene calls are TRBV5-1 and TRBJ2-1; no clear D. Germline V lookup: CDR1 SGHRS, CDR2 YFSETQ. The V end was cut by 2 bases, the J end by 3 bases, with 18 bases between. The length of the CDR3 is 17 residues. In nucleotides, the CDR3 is TGCGCCAGCAGCTTAAGCTGTCTTCTATCCCACTACAATGAGCAGTTCTTC. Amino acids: CASSLSCLLSHYNEQFF.

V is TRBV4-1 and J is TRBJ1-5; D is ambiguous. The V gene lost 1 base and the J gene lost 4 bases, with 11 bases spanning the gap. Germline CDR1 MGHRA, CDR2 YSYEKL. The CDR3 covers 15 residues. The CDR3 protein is CASSQGAGGNQPQHF. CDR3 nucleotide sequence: TGCGCCAGCAGCCAAGGGGCAGGTGGGAATCAGCCCCAGCATTTT.

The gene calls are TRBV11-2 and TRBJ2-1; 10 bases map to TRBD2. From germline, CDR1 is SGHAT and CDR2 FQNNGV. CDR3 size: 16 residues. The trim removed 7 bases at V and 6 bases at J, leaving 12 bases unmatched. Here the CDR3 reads CASTRGTSGIRNEQFF. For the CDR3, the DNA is TGTGCCAGCACCCGGGGAACTAGCGGGATCCGCAATGAGCAGTTCTTC.

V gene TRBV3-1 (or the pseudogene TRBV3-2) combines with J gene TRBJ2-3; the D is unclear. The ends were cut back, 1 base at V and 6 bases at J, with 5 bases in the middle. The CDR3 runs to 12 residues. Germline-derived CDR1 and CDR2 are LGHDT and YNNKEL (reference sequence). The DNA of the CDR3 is TGTGCCAGCAGCCAAGGCCGGGATACGCAGTATTTT. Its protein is CASSQGRDTQYF.

This CDR3 reads CASSSGLAGVINIQYF. The CDR3 DNA sequence: TGTGCCAGCAGTTCGGGACTAGCGGGAGTGATAAACATTCAGTACTTC. V and J are TRBV27 and TRBJ2-4, with TRBD2 matching 14 bases. CDR1 MNHEY and CDR2 SMNVEV come from the germline V gene (reference sequence). V was clipped by 4 bases and J by 6 bases; unmatched bases: 5. The CDR3 has 16 amino acids.

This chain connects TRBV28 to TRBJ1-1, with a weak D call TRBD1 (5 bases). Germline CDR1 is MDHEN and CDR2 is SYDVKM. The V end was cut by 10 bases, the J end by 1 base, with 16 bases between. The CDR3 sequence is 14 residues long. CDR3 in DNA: TGTGCCATCACTGGACAAACCTGGAACACTGAAGCTTTCTTT. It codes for CAITGQTWNTEAFF.

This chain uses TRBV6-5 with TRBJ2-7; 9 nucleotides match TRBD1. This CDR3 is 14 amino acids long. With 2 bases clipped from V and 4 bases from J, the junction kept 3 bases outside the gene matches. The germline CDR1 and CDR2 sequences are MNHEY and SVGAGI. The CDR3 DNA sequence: TGTGCCAGCAGTTACGAGACAGGGGGGTACGAGCAGTACTTC. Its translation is CASSYETGGYEQYF.

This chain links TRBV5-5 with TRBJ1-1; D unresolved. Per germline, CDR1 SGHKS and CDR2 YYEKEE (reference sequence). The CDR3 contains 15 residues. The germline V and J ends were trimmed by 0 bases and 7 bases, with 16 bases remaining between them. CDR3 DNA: TGTGCCAGCAGCTTGGAATCTAGGGCACGGGGTGAAGCTTTCTTT. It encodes CASSLESRARGEAFF.

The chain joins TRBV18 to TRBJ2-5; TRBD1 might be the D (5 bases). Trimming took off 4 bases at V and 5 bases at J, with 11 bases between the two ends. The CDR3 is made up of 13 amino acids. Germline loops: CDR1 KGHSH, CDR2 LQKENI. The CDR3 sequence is CASSLGRVETQYF. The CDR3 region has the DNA TGTGCCAGCTCACTCGGCAGGGTGGAGACCCAGTACTTC.

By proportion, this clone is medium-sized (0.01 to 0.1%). In DNA form, the CDR3 reads TGTGCCAGCAGCCCTCCGCAGGGGGCCGGAACTTACAATGAGCAGTTCTTC. It translates to CASSPPQGAGTYNEQFF. The chain recombines TRBV13 with TRBJ2-1, with 8 bases identical to TRBD1. Germline values: CDR1 PRHDT, CDR2 FYEKMQ (reference sequence). This CDR3 spans 17 amino acids. V shed 5 bases and J 4 bases; nucleotides not matched to a gene: 13.

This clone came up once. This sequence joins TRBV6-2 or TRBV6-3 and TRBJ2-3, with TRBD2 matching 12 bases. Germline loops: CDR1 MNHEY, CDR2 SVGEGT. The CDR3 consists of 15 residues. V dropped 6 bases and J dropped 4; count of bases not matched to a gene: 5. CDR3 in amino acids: CASSHPSGGADTQYF. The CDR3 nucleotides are TGTGCCAGCAGCCATCCTAGCGGGGGGGCAGATACGCAGTATTTT.

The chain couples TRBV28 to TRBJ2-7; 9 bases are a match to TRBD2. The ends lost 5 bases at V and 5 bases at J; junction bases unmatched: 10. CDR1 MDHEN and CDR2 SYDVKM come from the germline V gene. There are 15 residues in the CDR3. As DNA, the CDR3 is TGTGCCAGCAGTGTTTTAGCGGGAGTCGACAACGAGCAGTACTTC. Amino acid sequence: CASSVLAGVDNEQYF.

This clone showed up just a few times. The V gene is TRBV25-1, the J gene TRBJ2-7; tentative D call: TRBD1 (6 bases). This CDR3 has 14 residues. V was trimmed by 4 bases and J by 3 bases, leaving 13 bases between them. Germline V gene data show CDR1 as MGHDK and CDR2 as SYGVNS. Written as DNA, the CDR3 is TGTGCCAGCAGTGTTGGGGGCGCAGACTACGAGCAGTACTTC. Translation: CASSVGGADYEQYF.

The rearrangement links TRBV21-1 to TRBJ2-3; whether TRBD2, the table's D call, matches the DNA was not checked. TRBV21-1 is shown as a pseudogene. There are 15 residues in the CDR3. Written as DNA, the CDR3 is TGTGCCAGCAGCAAAACGGCGGGGTGGCCAGATACGCAGTATTTT. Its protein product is CASSKTAGWPDTQYF.

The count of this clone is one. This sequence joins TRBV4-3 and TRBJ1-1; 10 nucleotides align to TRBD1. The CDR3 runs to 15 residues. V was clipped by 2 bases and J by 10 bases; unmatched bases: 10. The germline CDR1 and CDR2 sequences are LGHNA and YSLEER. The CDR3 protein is CASSQTPGQGYVAFF. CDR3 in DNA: TGCGCCAGCAGCCAAACCCCGGGACAGGGGTACGTAGCTTTCTTT.

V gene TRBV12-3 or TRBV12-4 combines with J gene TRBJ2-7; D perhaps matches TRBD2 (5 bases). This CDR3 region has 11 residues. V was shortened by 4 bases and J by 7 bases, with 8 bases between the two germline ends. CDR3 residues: CASSSSGEQYF. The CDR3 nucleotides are TGTGCCAGCAGTTCCTCGGGGGAGCAGTACTTC.

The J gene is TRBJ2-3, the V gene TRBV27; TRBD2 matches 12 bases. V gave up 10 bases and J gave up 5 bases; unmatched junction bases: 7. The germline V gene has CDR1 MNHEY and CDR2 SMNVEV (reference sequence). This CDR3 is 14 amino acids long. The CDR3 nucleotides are TGTGCCACCACATCGGGACTAGCGGGAGATACGCAGTATTTT. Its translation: CATTSGLAGDTQYF.

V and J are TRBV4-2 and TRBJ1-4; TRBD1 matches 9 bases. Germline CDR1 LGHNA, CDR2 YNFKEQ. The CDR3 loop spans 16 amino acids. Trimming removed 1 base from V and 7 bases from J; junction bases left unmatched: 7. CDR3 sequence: CASSQGTGVLSEKLFF. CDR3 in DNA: TGTGCCAGCAGCCAAGGGACAGGGGTGCTTAGTGAAAAACTGTTTTTT.